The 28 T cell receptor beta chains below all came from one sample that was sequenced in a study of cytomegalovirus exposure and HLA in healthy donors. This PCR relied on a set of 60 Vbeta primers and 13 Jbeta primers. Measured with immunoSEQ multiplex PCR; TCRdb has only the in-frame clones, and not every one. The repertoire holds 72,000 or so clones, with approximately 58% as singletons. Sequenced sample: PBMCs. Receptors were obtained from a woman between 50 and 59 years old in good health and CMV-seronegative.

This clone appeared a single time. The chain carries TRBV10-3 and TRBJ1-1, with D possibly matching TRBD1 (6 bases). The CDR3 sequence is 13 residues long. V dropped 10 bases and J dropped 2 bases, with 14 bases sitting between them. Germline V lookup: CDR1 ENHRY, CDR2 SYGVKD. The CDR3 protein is CATARGANTEAFF. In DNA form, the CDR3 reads TGTGCCACCGCGCGGGGGGCCAACACTGAAGCTTTCTTT.

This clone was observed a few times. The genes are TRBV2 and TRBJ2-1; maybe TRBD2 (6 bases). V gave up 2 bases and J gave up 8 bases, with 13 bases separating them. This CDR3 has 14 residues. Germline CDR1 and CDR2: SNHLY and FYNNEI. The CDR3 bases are TGTGCCAGCAGTGAATTCGGCAGGGAGGATGAGCAGTTCTTC. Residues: CASSEFGREDEQFF.

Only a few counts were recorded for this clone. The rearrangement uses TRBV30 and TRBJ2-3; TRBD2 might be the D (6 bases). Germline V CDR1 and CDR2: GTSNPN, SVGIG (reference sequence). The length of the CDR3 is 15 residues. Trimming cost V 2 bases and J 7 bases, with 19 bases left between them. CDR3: CAWSTLREVPHTQYF. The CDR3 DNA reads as TGTGCCTGGAGTACTCTGAGGGAGGTCCCCCATACGCAGTATTTT.

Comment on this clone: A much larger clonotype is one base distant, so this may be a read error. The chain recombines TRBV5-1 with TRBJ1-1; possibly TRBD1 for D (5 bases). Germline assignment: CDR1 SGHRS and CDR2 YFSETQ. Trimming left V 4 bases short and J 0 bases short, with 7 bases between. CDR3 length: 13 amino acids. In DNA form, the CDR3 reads TGCGCCAGCAGCCAGACAGTGAACACTGAAGCTTTCTTT. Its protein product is CASSQTVNTEAFF.

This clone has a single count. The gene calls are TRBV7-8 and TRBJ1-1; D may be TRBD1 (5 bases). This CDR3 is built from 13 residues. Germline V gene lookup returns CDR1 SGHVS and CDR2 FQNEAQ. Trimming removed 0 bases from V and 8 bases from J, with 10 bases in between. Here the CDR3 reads CASSLAQAIEAFF. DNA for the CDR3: TGTGCCAGCAGCTTAGCACAGGCGATCGAAGCTTTCTTT.

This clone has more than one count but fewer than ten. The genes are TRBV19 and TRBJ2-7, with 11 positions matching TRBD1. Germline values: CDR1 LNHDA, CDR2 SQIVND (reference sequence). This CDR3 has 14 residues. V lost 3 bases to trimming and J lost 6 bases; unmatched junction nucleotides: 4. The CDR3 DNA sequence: TGTGCCAGTAGTATCCGGGACAGGGGGGCCGAGCAGTACTTC. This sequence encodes CASSIRDRGAEQYF.

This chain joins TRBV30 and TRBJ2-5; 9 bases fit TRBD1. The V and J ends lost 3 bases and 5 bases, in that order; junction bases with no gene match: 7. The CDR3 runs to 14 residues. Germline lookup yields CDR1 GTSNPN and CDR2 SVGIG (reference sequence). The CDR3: CAWRGGQGGETQYF. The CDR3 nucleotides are TGTGCCTGGAGGGGGGGACAGGGAGGGGAGACCCAGTACTTC. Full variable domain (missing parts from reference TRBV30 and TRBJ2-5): SQTIHQWPATLVQPVGSPLSLECTVEGTSNPNLYWYRQAAGRGLQLLFYSVGIGQISSEVPQNLSASRPQDRQFILSSKKLLLSDSGFYLCAWRGGQGGETQYFGPGTRLLVL.

This CDR3 reads CASRQVPGANVLTF. In nucleotides, the CDR3 is TGTGCCAGCAGACAGGTCCCTGGGGCCAACGTCCTGACTTTC. J is TRBJ2-6 and V is TRBV28; D is perhaps TRBD1 (5 bases). Germline assignment: CDR1 MDHEN and CDR2 SYDVKM. V was trimmed by 6 bases and J by 2 bases, leaving 8 bases between them. The CDR3 has 14 residues.

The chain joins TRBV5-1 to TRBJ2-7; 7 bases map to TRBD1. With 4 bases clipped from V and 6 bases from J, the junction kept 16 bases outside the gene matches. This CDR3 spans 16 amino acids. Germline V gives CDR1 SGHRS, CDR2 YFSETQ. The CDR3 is CASSPRRVPGQREQYF. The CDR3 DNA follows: TGCGCCAGCAGCCCCCGGAGAGTGCCGGGACAGCGCGAGCAGTACTTC.

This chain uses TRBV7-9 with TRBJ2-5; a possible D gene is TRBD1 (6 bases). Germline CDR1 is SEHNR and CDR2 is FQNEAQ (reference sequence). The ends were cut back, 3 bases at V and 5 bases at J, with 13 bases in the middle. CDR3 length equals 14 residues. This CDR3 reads CASSFPDSRETQYF. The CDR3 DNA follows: TGTGCCAGCAGCTTTCCGGACAGTAGGGAGACCCAGTACTTC. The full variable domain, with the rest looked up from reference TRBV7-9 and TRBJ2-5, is DTGVSQNPRHKITKRGQNVTFRCDPISEHNRLYWYRQTLGQGPEFLTYFQNEAQLEKSRLLSDRFSAERPKGSFSTLEIQRTEQGDSAMYLCASSFPDSRETQYFGPGTRLLVL.

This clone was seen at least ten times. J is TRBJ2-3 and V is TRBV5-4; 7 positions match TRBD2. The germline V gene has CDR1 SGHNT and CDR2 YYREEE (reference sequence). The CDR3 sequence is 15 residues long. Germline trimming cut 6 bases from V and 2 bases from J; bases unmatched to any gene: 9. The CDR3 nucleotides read TGTGCCAGCACCCTGACTAGCCAGACCACAGATACGCAGTATTTT. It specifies CASTLTSQTTDTQYF.

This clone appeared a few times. CDR3 in DNA: TGTGCCAGCAGGAAGGTAGGGACTAGCTCCCCCCATGAGCAGTTCTTC. As protein: CASRKVGTSSPHEQFF. V is TRBV25-1 and J is TRBJ2-1, with TRBD2 matching 9 bases. The CDR3 is 16 residues long. With V trimmed by 6 bases and J by 8 bases, 14 bases remained unmatched. Germline loops: CDR1 MGHDK, CDR2 SYGVNS.

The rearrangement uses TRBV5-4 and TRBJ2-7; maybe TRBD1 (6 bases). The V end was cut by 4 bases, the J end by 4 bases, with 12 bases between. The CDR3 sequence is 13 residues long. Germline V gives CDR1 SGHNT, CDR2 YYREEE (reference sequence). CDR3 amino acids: CASSQDSQYEQYF. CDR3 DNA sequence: TGTGCCAGCAGCCAGGACAGCCAATACGAGCAGTACTTC.

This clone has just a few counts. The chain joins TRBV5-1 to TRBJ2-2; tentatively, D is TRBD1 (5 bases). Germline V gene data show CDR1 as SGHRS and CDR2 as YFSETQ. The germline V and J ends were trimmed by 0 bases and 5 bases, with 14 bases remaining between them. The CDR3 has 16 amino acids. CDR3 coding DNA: TGCGCCAGCAGCTTGGGACTGGGGCCTGGGACCGGGGAGCTGTTTTTT. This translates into CASSLGLGPGTGELFF.

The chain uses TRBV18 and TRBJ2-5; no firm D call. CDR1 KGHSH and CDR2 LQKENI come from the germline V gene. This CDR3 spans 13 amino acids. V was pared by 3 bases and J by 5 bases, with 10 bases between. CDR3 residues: CASSPGYRETQYF. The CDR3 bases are TGTGCCAGCTCACCGGGCTACCGGGAGACCCAGTACTTC.

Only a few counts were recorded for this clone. CDR3 sequence (DNA): TGCGCCAGCAGCCATGACAGGGGAGGCGGCACTGAAGCTTTCTTT. It yields the protein CASSHDRGGGTEAFF. This chain links TRBV4-1 with TRBJ1-1; 8 bases line up with TRBD1. The CDR3 covers 15 residues. V lost 3 bases, J lost 4 bases, and 7 bases stayed unmatched. Germline lookup yields CDR1 MGHRA and CDR2 YSYEKL.

The CDR3 region is CASSFAGWGYGYTF. For the CDR3, the DNA is TGTGCCAGCAGCTTTGCAGGGTGGGGCTATGGCTACACCTTC. The rearrangement joins TRBV7-2 to TRBJ1-2, with a weak D call TRBD1 (5 bases). V lost 3 bases and J lost 4, with 12 bases in between. Germline V lookup: CDR1 SGHTA, CDR2 FQGNSA. The CDR3 loop spans 14 amino acids.

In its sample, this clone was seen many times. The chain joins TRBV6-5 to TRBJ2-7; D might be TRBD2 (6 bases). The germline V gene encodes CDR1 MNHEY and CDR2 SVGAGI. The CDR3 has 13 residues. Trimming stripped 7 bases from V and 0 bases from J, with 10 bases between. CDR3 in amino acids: CASTRDGSYEQYF. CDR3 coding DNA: TGTGCCAGCACGCGGGACGGCTCCTACGAGCAGTACTTC.

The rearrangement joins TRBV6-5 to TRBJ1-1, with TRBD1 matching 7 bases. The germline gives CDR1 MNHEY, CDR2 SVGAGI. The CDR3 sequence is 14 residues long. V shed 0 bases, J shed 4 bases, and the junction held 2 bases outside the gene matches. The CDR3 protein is CASSYSPGGTEAFF. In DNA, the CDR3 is TGTGCCAGCAGTTACTCCCCAGGGGGCACTGAAGCTTTCTTT.

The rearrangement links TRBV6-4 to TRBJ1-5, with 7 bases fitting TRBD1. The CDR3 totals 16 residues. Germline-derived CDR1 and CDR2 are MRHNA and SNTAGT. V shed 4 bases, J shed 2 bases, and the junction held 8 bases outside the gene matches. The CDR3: CASSAQGGSGNQPQHF. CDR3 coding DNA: TGTGCCAGCAGTGCCCAGGGGGGATCGGGCAATCAGCCCCAGCATTTT.

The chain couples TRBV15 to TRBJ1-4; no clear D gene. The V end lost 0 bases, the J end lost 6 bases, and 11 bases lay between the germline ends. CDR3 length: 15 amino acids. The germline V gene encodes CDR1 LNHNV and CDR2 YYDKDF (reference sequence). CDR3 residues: CATSRDRGWDEKLFF. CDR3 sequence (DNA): TGTGCCACCAGCAGAGATCGCGGGTGGGATGAAAAACTGTTTTTT.

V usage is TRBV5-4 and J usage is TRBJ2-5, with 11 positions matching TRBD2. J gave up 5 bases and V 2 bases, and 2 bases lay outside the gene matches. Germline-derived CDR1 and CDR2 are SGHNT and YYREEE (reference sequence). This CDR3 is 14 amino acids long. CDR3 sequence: CASSFTSGSETQYF. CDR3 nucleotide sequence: TGTGCCAGCAGCTTCACTAGCGGGAGTGAGACCCAGTACTTC.

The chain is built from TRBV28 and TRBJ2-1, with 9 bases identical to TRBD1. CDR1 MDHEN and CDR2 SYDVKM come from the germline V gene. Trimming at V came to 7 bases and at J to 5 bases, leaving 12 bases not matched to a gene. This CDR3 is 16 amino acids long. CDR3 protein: CASTKQGARGDNEQFF. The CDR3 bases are TGTGCCAGCACTAAACAGGGGGCGCGAGGGGACAATGAGCAGTTCTTC.

The CDR3 sequence: CASSRGLAGASYEQYF. CDR3 in DNA: TGCGCCAGCAGCCGGGGACTAGCGGGCGCCTCCTACGAGCAGTACTTC. The chain has TRBV4-3 and TRBJ2-7; 12 positions agree with TRBD2. V lost 4 bases and J lost 0; bases outside the gene matches: 4. CDR1 and CDR2 from the germline V gene are LGHNA and YSLEER. The CDR3 consists of 16 residues.

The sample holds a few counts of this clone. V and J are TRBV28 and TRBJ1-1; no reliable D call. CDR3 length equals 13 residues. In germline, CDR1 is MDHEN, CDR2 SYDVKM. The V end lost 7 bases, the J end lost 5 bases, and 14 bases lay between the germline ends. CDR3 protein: CASITGWPTEAFF. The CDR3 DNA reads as TGTGCCAGCATCACGGGGTGGCCTACTGAAGCTTTCTTT.

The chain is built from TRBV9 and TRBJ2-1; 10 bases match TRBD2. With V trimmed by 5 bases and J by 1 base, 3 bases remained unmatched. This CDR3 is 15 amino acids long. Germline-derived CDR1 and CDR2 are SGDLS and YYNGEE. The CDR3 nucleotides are TGTGCCAGCAGTGTTAGCGGGGGGTCCTACAATGAGCAGTTCTTC. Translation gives CASSVSGGSYNEQFF. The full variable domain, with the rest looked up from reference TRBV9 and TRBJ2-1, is DSGVTQTPKHLITATGQRVTLRCSPRSGDLSVYWYQQSLDQGLQFLIQYYNGEERAKGNILERFSAQQFPDLHSELNLSSLELGDSALYFCASSVSGGSYNEQFFGPGTRLTVL.

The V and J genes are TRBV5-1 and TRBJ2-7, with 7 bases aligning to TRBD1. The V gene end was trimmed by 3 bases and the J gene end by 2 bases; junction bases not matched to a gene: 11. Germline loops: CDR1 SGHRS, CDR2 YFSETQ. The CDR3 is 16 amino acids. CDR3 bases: TGCGCCAGCAGCTACAACAGTGACAGGGTTCCCTACGAGCAGTACTTC. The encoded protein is CASSYNSDRVPYEQYF. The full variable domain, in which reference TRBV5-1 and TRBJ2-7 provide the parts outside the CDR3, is KAGVTQTPRYLIKTRGQQVTLSCSPISGHRSVSWYQQTPGQGLQFLFEYFSETQRNKGNFPGRFSGRQFSNSRSEMNVSTLELGDSALYLCASSYNSDRVPYEQYFGPGTRLTVT.

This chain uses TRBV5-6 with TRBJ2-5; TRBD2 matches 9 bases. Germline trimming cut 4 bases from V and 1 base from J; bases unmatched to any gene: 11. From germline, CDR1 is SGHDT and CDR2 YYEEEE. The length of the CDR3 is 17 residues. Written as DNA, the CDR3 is TGTGCCAGCAGCCGATTAGCGGGAGTGGAGGGCCAAGAGACCCAGTACTTC. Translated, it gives CASSRLAGVEGQETQYF.